The 30 T cell receptor beta chains given below trace back to one sample, sequenced in a study of CD8 T cells in Susac syndrome. cDNA came from around 0.5 to 1 ug RNA primed by random hexamers. Using its own MiXCR run on the immunoSEQ multiplex PCR reads, TCRdb lists one record per CDR3 protein. The table lists 190,000 or so distinct CDR3 sequences, 95% of them singletons, with approximately 0.075% in the top ten. Sample: CD4+ T cells from PBMCs. These receptors were collected from a human donor with multiple sclerosis.

The V gene is TRBV7-9, the J gene TRBJ1-3, with no clear D. The V and J ends lost 2 bases and 3 bases respectively, with 14 bases between them. CDR1 and CDR2 from the germline V gene are SEHNR and FQNEAQ (reference sequence). CDR3 size: 16 residues. CDR3 residues: CASSLTPGNVGNTIYF. The CDR3 DNA reads TGTGCCAGCAGCTTAACGCCGGGGAACGTTGGAAACACCATATATTTT.

The chain couples TRBV11-3 to TRBJ2-1, with D perhaps assigned TRBD1 or TRBD2 (6 bases each). The germline V gene has CDR1 SGHNT and CDR2 YENEEA. CDR3 size: 15 residues. V was shortened by 2 bases and J by 0 bases, with 8 bases between the two germline ends. This CDR3 reads CASSLRGASYNEQFF. The CDR3 nucleotides read TGTGCCAGCAGCTTAAGGGGGGCCTCCTACAATGAGCAGTTCTTC.

Here the CDR3 reads CASSHGTNNQPQHF. The CDR3 nucleotides read TGCGCCAGCAGCCACGGGACCAACAATCAGCCCCAGCATTTT. The chain carries TRBV4-1 and TRBJ1-5; tentative D call: TRBD1 (5 bases). Germline loops: CDR1 MGHRA, CDR2 YSYEKL. The CDR3 covers 14 residues. The V and J ends lost 3 bases and 3 bases respectively, with 9 bases between them.

The chain employs TRBV29-1 and TRBJ1-2; D ambiguous. This CDR3 is 12 amino acids long. Trimming took off 2 bases at V and 5 bases at J, with 9 bases between the two ends. Germline CDR1 reads SQVTM; CDR2 reads ANQGSEA. CDR3 nucleotide sequence: TGCAGCGTTGAAAGTATGGCGTATGGCTACACCTTC. Its protein is CSVESMAYGYTF.

The chain has TRBV6-1 and TRBJ2-7; D remains ambiguous. V lost 7 bases and J 3 bases, leaving 13 bases between the germline ends. In germline, CDR1 is MNHNS, CDR2 SASEGT. The CDR3 runs to 13 residues. The CDR3 is CASNGRVGYEQYV. CDR3 nucleotides: TGTGCCAGCAACGGTCGGGTCGGCTACGAGCAGTACGTC.

This chain joins TRBV3-1 and TRBJ2-7; D gene unclear. Germline lookup yields CDR1 LGHDT and CDR2 YNNKEL (reference sequence). The CDR3 sequence is 13 residues long. V was clipped by 4 bases and J by 4 bases, with 11 bases between them. The DNA of the CDR3 is TGTGCCAGCAGCCCGCGAAGTTTTTACGAGCAGTACTTC. Translation: CASSPRSFYEQYF.

The chain couples TRBV14 to TRBJ1-1; perhaps TRBD1 as D (5 bases). The CDR3 length is 14 residues. Germline CDR1 and CDR2: SGHDN and FVKESK. Trimming took 0 bases from V and 7 from J, leaving 12 bases between them. CDR3 sequence reads: CASSQEIGTDEAFF. DNA of the CDR3: TGTGCCAGCAGCCAAGAAATCGGGACGGATGAAGCTTTCTTT.

The CDR3 nucleotides are TGTGCCAGCAGCGTAGGAGAGGTTCTCGGTGGCTACACCTTC. It translates to CASSVGEVLGGYTF. The chain is built from TRBV9 and TRBJ1-2; D uncertain. The CDR3 loop spans 14 amino acids. V was clipped by 0 bases and J by 7 bases, with 13 bases between them. CDR1 is SGDLS and CDR2 is YYNGEE in the germline V gene. Supplemented by reference TRBV9 and TRBJ1-2, the full variable domain reads DSGVTQTPKHLITATGQRVTLRCSPRSGDLSVYWYQQSLDQGLQFLIQYYNGEERAKGNILERFSAQQFPDLHSELNLSSLELGDSALYFCASSVGEVLGGYTFGSGTRLTVV.

The chain employs TRBV9 and TRBJ2-2; D possibly corresponds to TRBD1 (7 bases). CDR1 is SGDLS, CDR2 YYNGEE, per germline. Trimming pared 3 bases from V and 4 bases from J, leaving 16 bases between. This CDR3 has 16 amino acids. The CDR3 region has the DNA TGTGCCAGCAGCGCCCATCCAGGGGGAGGCACCGGGGAGCTGTTTTTT. Translating it yields CASSAHPGGGTGELFF. Variable domain in full (rest from reference TRBV9 and TRBJ2-2): DSGVTQTPKHLITATGQRVTLRCSPRSGDLSVYWYQQSLDQGLQFLIQYYNGEERAKGNILERFSAQQFPDLHSELNLSSLELGDSALYFCASSAHPGGGTGELFFGEGSRLTVL.

The J gene is TRBJ2-6, the V gene TRBV29-1; 8 bases fit TRBD1. The germline V gene encodes CDR1 SQVTM and CDR2 ANQGSEA. The ends lost 4 bases at V and 2 bases at J; junction bases unmatched: 7. This CDR3 contains 16 residues. CDR3 DNA: TGCAGCGTTGGCCAGGCAGGGGGCGCTGGGGCCAACGTCCTGACTTTC. Translating gives CSVGQAGGAGANVLTF.

Here the CDR3 DNA reads TGCAGCGTTGTTCAGGGGGCGGTTGGCTACACCTTC. This translates into CSVVQGAVGYTF. The chain uses TRBV29-1 and TRBJ1-2, with 8 positions matching TRBD1. The CDR3 contains 12 residues. With 4 bases clipped from V and 7 bases from J, the junction kept 5 bases outside the gene matches. The germline CDR1 and CDR2 sequences are SQVTM and ANQGSEA.

The V and J genes are TRBV29-1 and TRBJ1-2; weak D call: TRBD1 (5 bases). Germline CDR1 reads SQVTM; CDR2 reads ANQGSEA. Trimming removed 7 bases at V and 10 bases at J, with 16 bases between. The CDR3 sequence is 11 residues long. The chain's CDR3 is CSAATTVDYTF. CDR3 coding DNA: TGCAGCGCCGCTACGACAGTGGACTACACCTTC.

The gene calls are TRBV30 and TRBJ2-7; the match to TRBD2 covers 14 bases. V was pared by 2 bases and J by 6 bases, with 3 bases of the junction left unmatched. This CDR3 is 14 amino acids long. Germline CDR1 is GTSNPN and CDR2 is SVGIG (reference sequence). CDR3 DNA sequence: TGTGCCTGGAGTATAGGGACTAGCGGGGGCGAGCAGTACGTC. This gives the protein CAWSIGTSGGEQYV.

CDR3 DNA: TGTGCCAGCTCAACCGGGACGGGCGTCGAGCAGTACGTC. Encoded protein: CASSTGTGVEQYV. The J gene is TRBJ2-7, the V gene TRBV18; possibly TRBD1 or TRBD2 for D (5 bases each). The ends were cut back, 5 bases at V and 6 bases at J, with 14 bases in the middle. The V gene's germline CDR1 is KGHSH and CDR2 LQKENI. The CDR3 spans 13 residues.

The chain is built from TRBV29-1 and TRBJ2-4; D assignment may be TRBD1 or TRBD2 (5 bases each). The V end lost 6 bases, the J end lost 7 bases, and 13 bases lay between the germline ends. Per germline, CDR1 SQVTM and CDR2 ANQGSEA. This CDR3 region has 12 residues. The CDR3 DNA reads as TGCAGCGTCCTTCGAGGGGCCAACATTCAGTACTTC. This encodes CSVLRGANIQYF.

This CDR3 is CSVDENYGYTF. The CDR3 region has the DNA TGCAGCGTTGATGAAAACTATGGCTACACCTTC. This chain links TRBV29-1 with TRBJ1-2; D ambiguous. V shed 3 bases and J shed 2 bases, with 4 bases lying between them. This CDR3 is built from 11 residues. Germline values: CDR1 SQVTM, CDR2 ANQGSEA.

The chain couples TRBV3-1 to TRBJ1-5; 9 bases fit TRBD1. CDR3 size: 16 residues. CDR1 and CDR2 from the germline V gene are LGHDT and YNNKEL (reference sequence). The trim removed 2 bases at V and 1 base at J, leaving 3 bases unmatched. The CDR3 coding sequence is TGTGCCAGCAGCCAAAACAGGGGGCTGAGCAATCAGCCCCAGCATTTT. It codes for CASSQNRGLSNQPQHF.

This chain links TRBV6-5 with TRBJ1-5, with a tentative D call TRBD1 (6 bases). CDR1 MNHEY and CDR2 SVGAGI come from the germline V gene. The CDR3 totals 16 residues. With 0 bases removed from V and 9 bases from J, the gap between germline ends came to 18 bases. The CDR3: CASSYSSRQDVLPQHF. The CDR3 bases are TGTGCCAGCAGTTACTCGAGTAGACAGGACGTACTGCCCCAGCATTTT.

The chain carries TRBV25-1 and TRBJ2-1; D tentatively fits TRBD1 or TRBD2 (5 bases each). Germline V gene lookup returns CDR1 MGHDK and CDR2 SYGVNS. Deletions cut 2 bases from V and 10 bases from J, with 9 bases between. The CDR3 loop spans 12 amino acids. The CDR3 is CASSEPGREQFF. For the CDR3, the DNA is TGTGCCAGCAGTGAACCGGGGCGAGAGCAGTTCTTC.

The gene calls are TRBV12-3 or TRBV12-4 and TRBJ1-1; D ambiguous. The V end was cut by 6 bases, the J end by 0 bases, with 23 bases between. CDR3 length equals 18 residues. This CDR3 reads CASRPQPVNYQMNTEAFF. The DNA of the CDR3 is TGTGCCAGCAGACCTCAGCCGGTGAATTACCAGATGAACACTGAAGCTTTCTTT.

V usage is TRBV5-1 and J usage is TRBJ2-2, with D unresolved. This CDR3 is built from 12 residues. V was shortened by 3 bases and J by 1 base, with 1 base between the two germline ends. The V gene's germline CDR1 is SGHRS and CDR2 YFSETQ. The CDR3 sequence is CASSWNTGELFF. The CDR3 DNA reads as TGCGCCAGCAGCTGGAACACCGGGGAGCTGTTTTTT.

The chain couples TRBV9 to TRBJ1-6; TRBD1 matches at 7 bases. The V gene end was trimmed by 2 bases and the J gene end by 7 bases; junction bases not matched to a gene: 3. CDR3 length: 14 residues. Germline CDR1 is SGDLS and CDR2 is YYNGEE. The CDR3 bases are TGTGCCAGCAGCGTGGGACAGCCAAATTCACCCCTCCACTTT. Its protein product is CASSVGQPNSPLHF.

V gene TRBV29-1 combines with J gene TRBJ2-5; weak D call: TRBD2 (5 bases). The ends were cut back, 1 base at V and 4 bases at J, with 13 bases in the middle. Germline V gives CDR1 SQVTM, CDR2 ANQGSEA. This CDR3 has 14 residues. The CDR3 sequence is CSVEVSRGGETQYF. The CDR3 DNA follows: TGCAGCGTTGAAGTATCGAGAGGAGGAGAGACCCAGTACTTC.

The chain recombines TRBV5-1 with TRBJ2-3; D may be TRBD1 or TRBD2 (6 bases each). V lost 6 bases and J lost 0, with 11 bases in between. The CDR3 has 14 residues. Germline loops: CDR1 SGHRS, CDR2 YFSETQ. The CDR3 region is CASKWGASTDTQYF. The CDR3 DNA reads as TGCGCCAGCAAATGGGGGGCTAGCACAGATACGCAGTATTTT. Combining the CDR3 with reference TRBV5-1 and TRBJ2-3 gives the whole variable domain KAGVTQTPRYLIKTRGQQVTLSCSPISGHRSVSWYQQTPGQGLQFLFEYFSETQRNKGNFPGRFSGRQFSNSRSEMNVSTLELGDSALYLCASKWGASTDTQYFGPGTRLTVL.

This rearrangement joins TRBV30 to TRBJ1-4; D unresolved. The CDR3 sequence is 12 residues long. Germline CDR1 GTSNPN, CDR2 SVGIG (reference sequence). V dropped 1 base and J dropped 6 bases, with 6 bases sitting between them. The CDR3 here is CAWSGFDEKLFF. The CDR3 DNA follows: TGTGCCTGGAGTGGGTTTGATGAAAAACTGTTTTTT.

This clonotype appeared a single time. The J gene is TRBJ2-2, the V gene TRBV30; tentative D call: TRBD2 (5 bases). The ends were cut back, 3 bases at V and 5 bases at J, with 7 bases in the middle. Germline V gene lookup returns CDR1 GTSNPN and CDR2 SVGIG (reference sequence). The CDR3 totals 12 residues. Here the CDR3 reads CAWSTGTGELFF. DNA of the CDR3: TGTGCCTGGAGCACGGGAACCGGGGAGCTGTTTTTT. Complete variable domain (other parts from reference TRBV30 and TRBJ2-2): SQTIHQWPATLVQPVGSPLSLECTVEGTSNPNLYWYRQAAGRGLQLLFYSVGIGQISSEVPQNLSASRPQDRQFILSSKKLLLSDSGFYLCAWSTGTGELFFGEGSRLTVL.

This sequence joins TRBV20-1 and TRBJ1-1; possibly TRBD1 for D (6 bases). The germline CDR1 and CDR2 sequences are DFQATT and SNEGSKA (reference sequence). V shed 6 bases and J shed 5 bases, with 22 bases lying between them. This CDR3 spans 15 amino acids. DNA of the CDR3: TGCAGTGCGTCCCTTACTCAGGGGAGGGGAACTGAAGCTTTCTTT. It specifies CSASLTQGRGTEAFF.

The chain joins TRBV29-1 to TRBJ2-5; D call uncertain. The germline CDR1 and CDR2 sequences are SQVTM and ANQGSEA. The CDR3 length is 10 residues. Trimming removed 3 bases at V and 4 bases at J, with 3 bases between. The CDR3 protein is CSVESETQYF. CDR3 sequence (DNA): TGCAGCGTTGAGTCAGAGACCCAGTACTTC.

V and J are TRBV20-1 and TRBJ1-2; 7 nucleotides line up with TRBD1. The CDR3 runs to 14 residues. Losses at the gene ends were 5 bases for V and 2 bases for J; bases not matched to a gene: 8. CDR1 is DFQATT and CDR2 is SNEGSKA in the germline V gene (reference sequence). In DNA form, the CDR3 reads TGCAGTGCTCGCCCCCCGACAGGGAACTATGGCTACACCTTC. Its translation: CSARPPTGNYGYTF.

This sequence joins TRBV23-1 and TRBJ1-2, with no clear D. TRBV23-1 is noted as an ORF with a role that remains uncertain. The CDR3 extends over 15 amino acids. Trimming removed 2 bases from V and 2 bases from J, with 12 bases in between. CDR3 sequence reads: CASSQRQKLNYGYTF. The CDR3 nucleotides read TGCGCCAGCAGTCAAAGGCAGAAACTAAACTATGGCTACACCTTC.